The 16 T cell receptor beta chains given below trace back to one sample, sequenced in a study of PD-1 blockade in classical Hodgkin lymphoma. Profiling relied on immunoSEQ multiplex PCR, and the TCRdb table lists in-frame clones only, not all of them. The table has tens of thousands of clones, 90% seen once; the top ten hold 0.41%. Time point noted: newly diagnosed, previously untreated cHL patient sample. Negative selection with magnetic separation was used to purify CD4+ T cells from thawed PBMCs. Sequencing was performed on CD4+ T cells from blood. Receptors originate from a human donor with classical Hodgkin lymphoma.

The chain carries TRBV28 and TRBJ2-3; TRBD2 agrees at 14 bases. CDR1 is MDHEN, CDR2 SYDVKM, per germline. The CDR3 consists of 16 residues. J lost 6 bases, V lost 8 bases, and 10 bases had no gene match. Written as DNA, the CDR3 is TGTGCCAGCCGTAGGATGGGACTAGCGGGAGTTGATACGCAGTATTTT. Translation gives CASRRMGLAGVDTQYF.

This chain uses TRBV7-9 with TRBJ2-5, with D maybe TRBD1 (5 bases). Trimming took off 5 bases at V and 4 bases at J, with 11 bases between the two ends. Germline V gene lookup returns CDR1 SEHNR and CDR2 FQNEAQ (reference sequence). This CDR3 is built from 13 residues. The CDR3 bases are TGTGCCAGCAGCCCCAGGGAAAGAGAGACCCAGTACTTC. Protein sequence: CASSPRERETQYF.

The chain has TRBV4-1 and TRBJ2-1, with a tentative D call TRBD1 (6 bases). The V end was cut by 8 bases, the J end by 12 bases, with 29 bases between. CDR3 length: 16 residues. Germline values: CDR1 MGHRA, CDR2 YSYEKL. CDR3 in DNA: TGCGCCAGCTTGCCCGAAGCAGGGGCCCTGGATAGGGGGCAGTTCTTC. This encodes CASLPEAGALDRGQFF.

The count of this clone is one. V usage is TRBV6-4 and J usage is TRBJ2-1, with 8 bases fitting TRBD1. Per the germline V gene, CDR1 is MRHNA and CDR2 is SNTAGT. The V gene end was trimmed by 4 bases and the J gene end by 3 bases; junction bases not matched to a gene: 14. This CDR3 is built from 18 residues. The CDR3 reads CASSGRITGGTSYNEQFF. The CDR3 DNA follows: TGTGCCAGCAGTGGCCGAATTACAGGGGGTACGAGCTACAATGAGCAGTTCTTC.

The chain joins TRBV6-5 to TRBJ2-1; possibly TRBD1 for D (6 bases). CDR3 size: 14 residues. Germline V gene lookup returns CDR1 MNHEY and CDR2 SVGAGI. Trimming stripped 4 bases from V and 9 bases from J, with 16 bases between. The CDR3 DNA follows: TGTGCCAGCAGTTCAGACAGGTTCGGGTCTGAGCAGTTCTTC. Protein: CASSSDRFGSEQFF.

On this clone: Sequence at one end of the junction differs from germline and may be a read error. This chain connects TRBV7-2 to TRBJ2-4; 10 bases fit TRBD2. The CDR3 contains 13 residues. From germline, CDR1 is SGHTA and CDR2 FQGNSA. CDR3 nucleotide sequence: TGTGCCAGCAGCTCTCAAGCGGGGGGGCCCCCGAGCTTC. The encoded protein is CASSSQAGGPPSF.

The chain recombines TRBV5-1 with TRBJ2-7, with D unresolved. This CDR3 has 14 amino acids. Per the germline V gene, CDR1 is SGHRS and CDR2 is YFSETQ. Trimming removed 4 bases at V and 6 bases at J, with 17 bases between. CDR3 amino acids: CASSPSPFPPEQYF. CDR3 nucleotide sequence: TGCGCCAGCAGCCCGAGCCCCTTTCCTCCCGAGCAGTACTTC.

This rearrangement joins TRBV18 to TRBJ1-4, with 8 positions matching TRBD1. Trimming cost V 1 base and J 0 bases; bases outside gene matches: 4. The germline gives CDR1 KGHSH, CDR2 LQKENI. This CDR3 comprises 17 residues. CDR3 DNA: TGTGCCAGCTCACCACTCGCGGGACAGGCAACTAATGAAAAACTGTTTTTT. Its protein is CASSPLAGQATNEKLFF.

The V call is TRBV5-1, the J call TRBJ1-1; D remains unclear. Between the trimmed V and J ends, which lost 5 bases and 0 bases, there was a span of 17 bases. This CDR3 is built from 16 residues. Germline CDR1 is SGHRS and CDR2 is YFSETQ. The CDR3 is CASRSRTDYMNTEAFF. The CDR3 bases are TGCGCCAGCAGGTCTAGGACGGATTACATGAACACTGAAGCTTTCTTT.

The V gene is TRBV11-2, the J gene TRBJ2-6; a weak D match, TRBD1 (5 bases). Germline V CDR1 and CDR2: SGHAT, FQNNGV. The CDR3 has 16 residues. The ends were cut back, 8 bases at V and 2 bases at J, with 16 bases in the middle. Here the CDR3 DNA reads TGTGCCAGCTCCGACCGCAGGGTGACTGGGGCCAACGTCCTGACTTTC. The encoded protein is CASSDRRVTGANVLTF. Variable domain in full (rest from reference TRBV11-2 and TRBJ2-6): EAGVAQSPRYKIIEKRQSVAFWCNPISGHATLYWYQQILGQGPKLLIQFQNNGVVDDSQLPKDRFSAERLKGVDSTLKIQPAKLEDSAVYLCASSDRRVTGANVLTFGAGSRLTVL.

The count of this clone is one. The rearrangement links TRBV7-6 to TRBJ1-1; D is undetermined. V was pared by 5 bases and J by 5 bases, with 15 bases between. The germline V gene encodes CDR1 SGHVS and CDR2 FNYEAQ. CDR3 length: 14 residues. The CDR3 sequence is CASSVNRVRTEAFF. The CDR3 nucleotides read TGTGCCAGCAGCGTCAATAGGGTGAGGACTGAAGCTTTCTTT.

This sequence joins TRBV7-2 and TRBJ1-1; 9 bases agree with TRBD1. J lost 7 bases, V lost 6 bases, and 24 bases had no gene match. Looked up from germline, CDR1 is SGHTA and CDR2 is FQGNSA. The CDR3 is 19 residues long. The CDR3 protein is CASRLNRGRNPPGRGEAFF. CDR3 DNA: TGTGCCAGCAGACTGAACAGGGGGCGTAATCCTCCCGGTAGGGGTGAAGCTTTCTTT.

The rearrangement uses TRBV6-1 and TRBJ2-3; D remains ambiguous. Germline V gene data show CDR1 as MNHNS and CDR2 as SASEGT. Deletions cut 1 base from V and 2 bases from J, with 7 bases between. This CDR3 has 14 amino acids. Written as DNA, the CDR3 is TGTGCCAGCAGTGAAGATCCCTTCACAGATACGCAGTATTTT. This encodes CASSEDPFTDTQYF.

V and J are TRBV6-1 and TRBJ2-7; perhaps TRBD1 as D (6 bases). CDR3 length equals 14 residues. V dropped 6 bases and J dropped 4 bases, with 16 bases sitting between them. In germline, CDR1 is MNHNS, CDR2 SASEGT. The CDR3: CASSSDLGGYEQYF. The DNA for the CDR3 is TGTGCCAGCAGCTCGGACCTAGGGGGTTACGAGCAGTACTTC.

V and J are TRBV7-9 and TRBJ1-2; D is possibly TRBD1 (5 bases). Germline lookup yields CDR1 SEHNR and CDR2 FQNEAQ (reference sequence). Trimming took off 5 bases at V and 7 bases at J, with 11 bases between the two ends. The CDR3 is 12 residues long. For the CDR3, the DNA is TGTGCCAGCAGCATGGGGCAGACTGGCTACACCTTC. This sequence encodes CASSMGQTGYTF.

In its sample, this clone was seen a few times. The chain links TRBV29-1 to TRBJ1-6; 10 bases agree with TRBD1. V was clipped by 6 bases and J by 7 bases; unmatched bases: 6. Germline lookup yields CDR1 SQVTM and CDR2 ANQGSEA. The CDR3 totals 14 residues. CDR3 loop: CSVGTGVPNSPLHF. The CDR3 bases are TGCAGCGTGGGGACAGGGGTCCCGAATTCACCCCTCCACTTT.